This TCR beta chain appears in the sequencing data of a study of shared clonotypes between healthy human individuals. Across the whole study: A couple of women and three men aged 18 to 49 served as donors.

Clones were sequenced by immunoSEQ multiplex PCR, and TCRdb holds only the in-frame ones, with some missing. The sample records 1.6 million or so clones, 97% to 99% being singletons. As for this clone: Its antigen is currently unknown.

Study outcomes and limitations: Relative to their counterparts shared across all four donors, non-shared clonotypes exhibited diminished generation probabilities.

All donors were Caucasian adults living in Nashville, Tennessee. V gave up 8 bases and J gave up 4 bases, with 20 bases separating them. Germline V lookup: CDR1 SGHVS, CDR2 FQNEAQ. This CDR3 has 15 residues. The chain is built from TRBV7-8 and TRBJ2-5; tentatively, D is TRBD2 (7 bases). Material: naive CD4+ T cells sorted from blood. Subset meaning: CD45RA+ positively selected. The source of this sequence is a young man in good health. The CDR3 DNA reads TGTGCCAGCTCTACGGTACAGGGAGGGGGAGAGACCCAGTACTTC. As protein: CASSTVQGGGETQYF.